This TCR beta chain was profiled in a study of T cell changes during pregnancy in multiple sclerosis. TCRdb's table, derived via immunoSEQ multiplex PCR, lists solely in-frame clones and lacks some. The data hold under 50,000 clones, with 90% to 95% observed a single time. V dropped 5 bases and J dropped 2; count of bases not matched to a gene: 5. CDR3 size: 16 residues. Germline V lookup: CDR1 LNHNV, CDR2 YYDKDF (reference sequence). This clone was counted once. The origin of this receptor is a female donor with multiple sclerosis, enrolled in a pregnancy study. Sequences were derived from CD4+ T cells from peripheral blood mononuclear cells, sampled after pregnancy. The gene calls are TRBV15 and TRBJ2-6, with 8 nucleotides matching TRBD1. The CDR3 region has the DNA TGTGCCACCAGCCTGGACAGGGTAACTGGGGCCAACGTCCTGACTTTC. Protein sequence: CATSLDRVTGANVLTF.